The 16 T cell receptor beta chains given below trace back to one sample, sequenced in a study of control samples from healthy donors and cancer patients. TCRdb's copy holds only in-frame clones and misses some; the assay was immunoSEQ multiplex PCR. The sample has roughly 180,000 clones; approximately 91% are singletons. Material: blood. Receptors originate from a woman in her forties in good health.

The chain links TRBV18 to TRBJ1-6; D uncertain. There are 13 residues in the CDR3. V was clipped by 3 bases and J by 10 bases, with 10 bases between them. The germline V gene encodes CDR1 KGHSH and CDR2 LQKENI. CDR3: CASSPGRGSPLHF. CDR3 nucleotides: TGTGCCAGCTCACCCGGCCGCGGGTCACCCCTCCACTTT.

V usage is TRBV24-1 and J usage is TRBJ2-3, with D perhaps TRBD1 or TRBD2 (6 bases each). Trimming removed 9 bases at V and 6 bases at J, with 18 bases between. The CDR3 sequence is 14 residues long. Germline V gene data show CDR1 as KGHDR and CDR2 as SFDVKD. DNA for the CDR3: TGTGCCACCGGGGGCCCTTTTGGGAGGGATACGCAGTATTTT. Translated, it gives CATGGPFGRDTQYF.

The chain uses TRBV6-5 and TRBJ2-4; 7 bases are a match to TRBD2. Germline V CDR1 and CDR2: MNHEY, SVGAGI. Trimming removed 8 bases from V and 7 bases from J; junction bases left unmatched: 11. The CDR3 totals 14 residues. This CDR3 reads CASARAPGGNIQYF. The CDR3 DNA is TGTGCCAGCGCACGGGCTCCCGGGGGGAACATTCAGTACTTC.

The chain joins TRBV24-1 to TRBJ1-2; D ambiguous. The CDR3 spans 14 residues. CDR1 KGHDR and CDR2 SFDVKD come from the germline V gene. Trimming took off 2 bases at V and 1 base at J, with 7 bases between the two ends. DNA for the CDR3: TGTGCCACCAGTGATTCCGGCAGTAACTATGGCTACACCTTC. It codes for CATSDSGSNYGYTF.

The genes are TRBV4-1 and TRBJ2-5; no firm D call. V lost 1 base and J 3 bases, leaving 9 bases between the germline ends. This CDR3 region has 14 residues. From germline, CDR1 is MGHRA and CDR2 YSYEKL. In nucleotides, the CDR3 is TGCGCCAGCAGCCAAGGCGAAGGAGAAGAGACCCAGTACTTC. The encoded protein is CASSQGEGEETQYF.

This clone was seen more than once but under ten times. The chain carries TRBV4-1 and TRBJ2-7; D remains ambiguous. CDR3 size: 13 residues. Per germline, CDR1 MGHRA and CDR2 YSYEKL. The V gene lost 0 bases and the J gene lost 1 base, with 4 bases spanning the gap. As DNA, the CDR3 is TGCGCCAGCAGCCAAGACCAGTCCTACGAGCAGTACTTC. Translated: CASSQDQSYEQYF.

CDR3 sequence: CASSLQAGNYGYTF. DNA for the CDR3: TGTGCCAGTAGTCTTCAGGCCGGAAACTATGGCTACACCTTC. V gene TRBV19 combines with J gene TRBJ1-2; no clear D gene. Between the trimmed V and J ends, which lost 5 bases and 2 bases, there was a span of 12 bases. CDR1 and CDR2 from the germline V gene are LNHDA and SQIVND (reference sequence). The CDR3 is made up of 14 amino acids. Using reference TRBV19 and TRBJ1-2 for the parts outside the CDR3, the full variable domain is DGGITQSPKYLFRKEGQNVTLSCEQNLNHDAMYWYRQDPGQGLRLIYYSQIVNDFQKGDIAEGYSVSREKKESFPLTVTSAQKNPTAFYLCASSLQAGNYGYTFGSGTRLTVV.

The J gene is TRBJ1-2, the V gene TRBV5-1; TRBD1 aligns across 11 bases. Germline values: CDR1 SGHRS, CDR2 YFSETQ. Trimming at V came to 2 bases and at J to 0 bases, leaving 3 bases not matched to a gene. The CDR3 consists of 16 residues. The CDR3, as DNA: TGCGCCAGCAGCTTAGGACAGGGGGCAGCTAACTATGGCTACACCTTC. It is translated as CASSLGQGAANYGYTF.

The chain couples TRBV14 to TRBJ1-1; no clear D. This CDR3 is 14 amino acids long. V was pared by 0 bases and J by 3 bases, with 8 bases between. Germline CDR1 and CDR2: SGHDN and FVKESK. The CDR3, as DNA: TGTGCCAGCAGCCAAGAATGGCGCGACACTGAAGCTTTCTTT. It specifies CASSQEWRDTEAFF.

This chain uses TRBV7-8 with TRBJ2-7, with D perhaps being TRBD1 or TRBD2 (5 bases each). The V end lost 5 bases, the J end lost 1 base, and 9 bases lay between the germline ends. CDR3 length equals 13 residues. Looked up from germline, CDR1 is SGHVS and CDR2 is FQNEAQ. CDR3 region: CASSRGLSYEQYF. The DNA of the CDR3 is TGTGCCAGCAGCCGGGGCCTTTCCTACGAGCAGTACTTC.

The gene calls are TRBV7-2 and TRBJ1-2; D unclear. Germline V gene data show CDR1 as SGHTA and CDR2 as FQGNSA. V was shortened by 3 bases and J by 3 bases, with 11 bases between the two germline ends. The CDR3 is 14 amino acids. The CDR3 region has the DNA TGTGCCAGCAGCTTGTCAGGCGCGGACTATGGCTACACCTTC. As protein: CASSLSGADYGYTF.

This chain uses TRBV18 with TRBJ2-2; 9 nucleotides match TRBD1. Germline V gene lookup returns CDR1 KGHSH and CDR2 LQKENI. V shed 5 bases, J shed 0 bases, and the junction held 4 bases outside the gene matches. This CDR3 has 16 amino acids. This chain's CDR3 is CASSAQGAANTGELFF. The CDR3 region has the DNA TGTGCCAGCTCAGCACAGGGGGCGGCGAACACCGGGGAGCTGTTTTTT.

The chain carries TRBV9 and TRBJ2-1, with 11 bases aligning to TRBD2. From germline, CDR1 is SGDLS and CDR2 YYNGEE. The J segment lost 4 bases and the V segment lost 3 bases, leaving 3 bases of the junction unmatched. This CDR3 comprises 15 residues. The CDR3 sequence is CASSATSGDYNEQFF. The CDR3 DNA reads TGTGCCAGCAGCGCGACTAGCGGGGATTACAATGAGCAGTTCTTC.

This chain connects TRBV21-1 to TRBJ2-7; the listed D gene, TRBD2, was not tested against the DNA. TRBV21-1 is a listed pseudogene. The CDR3 loop spans 18 amino acids. The CDR3 sequence: CASSPPTRGDALTYEQYF. CDR3 in DNA: TGTGCCAGCAGCCCACCCACCCGGGGGGACGCACTAACCTACGAGCAGTACTTC.

The chain uses TRBV10-3 and TRBJ2-3; weak D call: TRBD1 (6 bases). The ends were cut back, 6 bases at V and 5 bases at J, with 12 bases in the middle. The CDR3 spans 13 residues. Germline V gene sequence: CDR1 ENHRY, CDR2 SYGVKD. CDR3: CAIRDSQRDTQYF. The CDR3 DNA sequence: TGTGCCATCAGGGACAGTCAGAGAGATACGCAGTATTTT.

The chain links TRBV5-1 to TRBJ1-5, with D possibly matching TRBD1 (5 bases). Germline CDR1 SGHRS, CDR2 YFSETQ. The CDR3 is 14 amino acids. V was trimmed by 3 bases and J by 6 bases, leaving 13 bases between them. The CDR3 DNA reads as TGCGCCAGCAGCTCCGACGGACAAAGTCAGCCCCAGCATTTT. Translation: CASSSDGQSQPQHF.